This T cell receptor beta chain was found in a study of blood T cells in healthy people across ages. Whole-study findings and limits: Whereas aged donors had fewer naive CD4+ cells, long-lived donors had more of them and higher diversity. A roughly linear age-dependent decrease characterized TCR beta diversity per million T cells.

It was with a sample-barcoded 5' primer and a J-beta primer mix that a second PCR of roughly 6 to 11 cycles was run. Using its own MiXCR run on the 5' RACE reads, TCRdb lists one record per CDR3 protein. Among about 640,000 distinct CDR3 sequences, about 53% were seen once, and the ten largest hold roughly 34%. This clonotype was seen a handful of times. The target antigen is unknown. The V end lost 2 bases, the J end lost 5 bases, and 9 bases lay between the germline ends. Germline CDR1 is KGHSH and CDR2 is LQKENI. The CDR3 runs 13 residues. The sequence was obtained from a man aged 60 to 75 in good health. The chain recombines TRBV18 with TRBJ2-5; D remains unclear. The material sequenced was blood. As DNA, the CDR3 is TGTGCCAGCTCACCAGTTGGTGTTGAGACCCAGTACTTC. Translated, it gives CASSPVGVETQYF.